This T cell receptor beta chain was recovered during a study of CD8+CD57+ T cells in acquired aplastic anemia. Study observations and caveats: Comparison of patients with controls identified about 30 shared CD8+ CDR3 sequences. The study found no significant CD8+ Simpson's diversity difference between patients and controls.

About this clonotype itself: Its specificity is not known.

Template material for TCR beta VDJ and CDR3 profiling consisted of genomic DNA. TCRdb re-derived calls from the reads in MiXCR, one entry per CDR3 protein. The table has tens of thousands of distinct CDR3 sequences, 76% seen once. The sequence was collected from a human donor in good health, serving as a control. Sequenced: sorted CD4+, CD8+, or CD8+CD57+ T cells (not recorded which) from PBMCs.

CDR3 residues: CASSEGAASYGYTF. The CDR3 nucleotides read TGTGCCAGCAGTGAAGGGGCAGCCAGCTATGGCTACACCTTC. The V and J genes are TRBV6-1 and TRBJ1-2, with unresolved D. Germline values: CDR1 MNHNS, CDR2 SASEGT. V gave up 1 base and J gave up 4 bases, with 10 bases separating them. The CDR3 spans 14 residues.